A selection of T cell receptor beta chains follows, all from one sample in a study of blood T cell repertoires in COVID-19. Assay: immunoSEQ multiplex PCR; the TCRdb copy retains only in-frame clones and omits some. The sample shows 80,000 or so clones, about three quarters of them seen only once. Material: peripheral blood. These receptors originate from a human donor in a cohort sampled during active COVID-19. The CDR3 runs from the conserved cysteine through the conserved F or W. The D gene is left open where the match is weak. The size entry is marked missing in some rows and otherwise reads once, few, many or a size class.

v_gene	abundance	d_gene	j_gene	CDR3nt	CDR3aa
TRBV6-5	-	TRBD1	TRBJ2-7	TGTGCCAGCATACGAGACAGGGTTTCCTACGAGCAGTACTTC	CASIRDRVSYEQYF
TRBV5-6	-	-	TRBJ2-6	TGTGCCAGCAGCTTGGCCGGGTGGGGGGCCAACGTCCTGACTTTC	CASSLAGWGANVLTF
TRBV28	-	-	TRBJ1-1	TGTGCCAGCAGTTTATGGACGGGGAGGAACACTGAAGCTTTCTTT	CASSLWTGRNTEAFF
TRBV28	-	-	TRBJ2-2	TGTGCCAGCGCTTCGACAGGGTGGGAGGCCGGGGAGCTGTTTTTT	CASASTGWEAGELFF
TRBV18	few	TRBD1	TRBJ1-6	TGTGCCAGCTCACCAGCCGGGACAGATAGTTCACCCCTCCACTTT	CASSPAGTDSSPLHF
TRBV28	-	TRBD2	TRBJ2-5	TGTGCCGTGACTAGGAGCGGGGAATACCAAGAGACCCAGTACTTC	CAVTRSGEYQETQYF
TRBV13	-	TRBD1	TRBJ2-7	TGTGCCAGCAGCTTAGAGGACAGGCCCTACGAGCAGTACTTC	CASSLEDRPYEQYF
TRBV7-9	-	-	TRBJ2-7	TGTGCCAGCAGCTACGGGATTTCCTACGAGCAGTACTTC	CASSYGISYEQYF
TRBV19	-	-	TRBJ2-3	TGTGCCAGTAGTATACCCCGGGGGGCGCGTGGCACAGATACGCAGTATTTT	CASSIPRGARGTDTQYF
TRBV28	-	TRBD1	TRBJ1-5	TGTGCCAGCAGTTCCCAGGGGGTTAGCAATCAGCCCCAGCATTTT	CASSSQGVSNQPQHF
TRBV30	-	-	TRBJ2-7	TGTGCCTTAAGGACATTCACCTACGAGCAGTACTTC	CALRTFTYEQYF
TRBV5-1	-	TRBD2	TRBJ2-1	TGCGCCAGCAGCTGGGGCCCTAGCGGGGGGGAGCCAAATGAGCAGTTCTTC	CASSWGPSGGEPNEQFF
TRBV2	-	-	TRBJ1-1	TGTGCCAGCACCAGTTTCACTGAAGCTTTCTTT	CASTSFTEAFF
TRBV2	-	TRBD1	TRBJ1-5	TGTGCCAGCAGTGTTGGGACAGGGGGCTTCCGTCAGCCCCAGCATTTT	CASSVGTGGFRQPQHF
TRBV18	-	TRBD1	TRBJ1-2	TGTGCCAGCTCACCGGGCACAGGGGGCGTTAGGGGCTACACCTTC	CASSPGTGGVRGYTF
TRBV6-6	-	-	TRBJ2-1	TGTGCCAGCAGTTACGGTCCGGGGAAGGATGAGCAGTTCTTC	CASSYGPGKDEQFF
TRBV9	-	-	TRBJ1-6	TGTGCCAGCAGCGTCGGTCACGATTCACCCCTCCACTTT	CASSVGHDSPLHF
TRBV7-2	once	TRBD2	TRBJ2-1	TGTGCCAGCAGCTTAACTAGCGGGGGGGTAGCATGGGAGCAGTTCTTC	CASSLTSGGVAWEQFF
TRBV6-5	-	TRBD1	TRBJ2-5	TGTGCCAGCAGGTCCACAGGGGGATCTGAGACCCAGTACTTC	CASRSTGGSETQYF
TRBV19	-	-	TRBJ2-2	TGTGCCAGTAAGCGAGACAGGACATTAGACACCGGGGAGCTGTTTTTT	CASKRDRTLDTGELFF
TRBV7-2	-	TRBD1	TRBJ1-2	TGTGCCAGCAGCCCCCGGACAGGGGTAGGCTACACCTTC	CASSPRTGVGYTF
TRBV2	few	-	TRBJ2-7	TGTGCCAGCAGAACTTACGAGCAGTACTTC	CASRTYEQYF
TRBV9	-	-	TRBJ1-1	TGTGCCAGCAGCGTATCAGGACAGAACACTGAAGCTTTCTTT	CASSVSGQNTEAFF
TRBV30	-	TRBD1	TRBJ2-7	TGTGCCTGGGAACCCCGGTGGACAGGGGGGTACGAGCAGTACTTC	CAWEPRWTGGYEQYF
TRBV6-4	few	-	TRBJ1-2	TGTGCCAGCAGCGGACTCTGCTGGGGCTACACCTTC	CASSGLCWGYTF
TRBV7-9	-	-	TRBJ1-5	TGTGCCAGCAGCTTGACGGGGGATCAGCCCCAGCATTTT	CASSLTGDQPQHF
TRBV13	-	-	TRBJ1-3	TGTGCCAGCAGCCCCCGTCTCTCTGGAAACACCATATATTTT	CASSPRLSGNTIYF
TRBV3-1/TRBV3-2	once	-	TRBJ2-2	TGTGCCAGCAGCCCACTCGGTGCAGGGGCGAGCACCGGGGAGCTGTTTTTT	CASSPLGAGASTGELFF
TRBV5-4	once	-	TRBJ1-5	TGTGCCAGCAGCTTGGGGGGGCAGAGCAATCAGCCCCAGCATTTT	CASSLGGQSNQPQHF
TRBV7-2	-	-	TRBJ2-3	TGTGCCAGCAGCTCGGGGTGGGGGGCAGATACGCAGTATTTT	CASSSGWGADTQYF
TRBV3-1/TRBV3-2	few	TRBD2	TRBJ2-1	TGTGCCAGCAGCCAAGTCCGACTAGCGGGGATTTACAATGAGCAGTTCTTC	CASSQVRLAGIYNEQFF
TRBV19	-	-	TRBJ2-1	TGTGCCAGTAGTAGGAGAAACAATGAGCAGTTCTTC	CASSRRNNEQFF
TRBV2	few	-	TRBJ2-7	TGTGCCAGCAGCCTGATAGTCGAGCAGTACTTC	CASSLIVEQYF
TRBV27	-	TRBD2	TRBJ2-7	TGTGCCAGCAGGGGACTAGCTTACGAGCAGTACTTC	CASRGLAYEQYF
TRBV10-3	-	-	TRBJ1-2	TGTGCCATCAGAGGGACCGCGCAGGGGTGGGTTTCAGACTACACCTTC	CAIRGTAQGWVSDYTF
TRBV5-4	-	-	TRBJ2-7	TGTGCCAGCAGCTTGGGGCTAGCGTCTTACGAGCAGTACTTC	CASSLGLASYEQYF
TRBV27	-	TRBD1	TRBJ1-1	TGTGCCAGCAGTTTGACAGGGTTCACTGAAGCTTTCTTT	CASSLTGFTEAFF
TRBV5-1	-	TRBD1	TRBJ1-1	TGCGCCAGCAGCCGGGGGCCCACAATAAATCAGGACAGGGTGTTAACTGAAGCTTTCTTT	CASSRGPTINQDRVLTEAFF
TRBV6-5	-	TRBD1	TRBJ1-1	TGTGCCAGCAGACAGGGGGCGGGTACTGAAGCTTTCTTT	CASRQGAGTEAFF
TRBV5-1	-	TRBD2	TRBJ2-5	TGCGCCAGCAGCTTGACTAGCGCTCAAGAGACCCAGTACTTC	CASSLTSAQETQYF
TRBV3-1/TRBV3-2	few	-	TRBJ1-2	TGTGCCAGCAGCTATATGGCCTCTCGGGAGGGCTACACCTTC	CASSYMASREGYTF
TRBV2	-	TRBD1	TRBJ2-2	TGTGCCAGCAGTGCCAGACAGGGTATCGGGGAGCTGTTTTTT	CASSARQGIGELFF
TRBV4-1	-	TRBD1	TRBJ1-4	TGCGCCAGCAGCCAACCCGACAGGGGAGAGGGTGAAAAACTGTTTTTT	CASSQPDRGEGEKLFF
TRBV6-5	-	TRBD1	TRBJ2-7	TGTGCCAGCAGCACACAGGGACAGGGGGCGTACGAGCAGTACTTC	CASSTQGQGAYEQYF
TRBV19	-	-	TRBJ1-2	TGTGCCAGTAAAGGACGGGAAATTAACTATGGCTACACCTTC	CASKGREINYGYTF
TRBV2	few	-	TRBJ1-5	TGTGCCAGCAGTATGGGAGGCCTTCTCCCCCAGCATTTT	CASSMGGLLPQHF
TRBV15	-	-	TRBJ1-5	TGTGCCACCAGCCCCATGAGCAATCAGCCCCAGCATTTT	CATSPMSNQPQHF
TRBV7-9	few	-	TRBJ1-1	TGTGCCAGCACCCAGGAGGGACCCAACACTGAAGCTTTCTTT	CASTQEGPNTEAFF
TRBV7-3	-	-	TRBJ1-1	TGTGCCAGCAGAAAATGGCCAAGCACTGAAGCTTTCTTT	CASRKWPSTEAFF
TRBV11-3	many	TRBD1	TRBJ1-3	TGTGCCAGCAGCCCGGGACAGGGAACCGGAAACACCATATATTTT	CASSPGQGTGNTIYF
TRBV10-1	-	TRBD1	TRBJ2-7	TGCGCCAGCAGTGAAAAGAGGGGGCCCTACGCTGAGCAGTACTTC	CASSEKRGPYAEQYF
TRBV7-2	-	TRBD1	TRBJ1-2	TGTGCCAGCAGCTTAGCCGGGACAGGGGAAGGCTACACCTTC	CASSLAGTGEGYTF
TRBV11-3	once	TRBD1	TRBJ1-4	TGTGCCAGCAGTACAGGGGGCGCTTATGAAAAACTGTTTTTT	CASSTGGAYEKLFF
TRBV11-2	-	TRBD2	TRBJ2-1	TGTGCCAGCAGCTCCAGGACTAGCGGGGGGGCTTACAATGAGCAGTTCTTC	CASSSRTSGGAYNEQFF
TRBV7-8	few	-	TRBJ1-1	TGTGCCAGCAGCTCGACAGAAGTGAACACTGAAGCTTTCTTT	CASSSTEVNTEAFF
TRBV5-1	few	-	TRBJ1-1	TGCGCCAGCAGCTTGGAACAGGCCAACACTGAAGCTTTCTTT	CASSLEQANTEAFF
TRBV9	few	-	TRBJ2-2	TGTGCCAGCAGCATACGCTCAGGGGACACCGGGGAGCTGTTTTTT	CASSIRSGDTGELFF
TRBV9	-	TRBD2	TRBJ2-5	TGTGCCAGCAGCTCGACTAGCATGGGAGAGACCCAGTACTTC	CASSSTSMGETQYF
TRBV6-5	-	-	TRBJ1-3	TGTGCCAGCACCGCGGGAAACACCATATATTTT	CASTAGNTIYF
TRBV28	-	-	TRBJ1-5	TGTGCCAGCAGTTCTCCGTCTGTATGGCCCCAGCATTTT	CASSSPSVWPQHF